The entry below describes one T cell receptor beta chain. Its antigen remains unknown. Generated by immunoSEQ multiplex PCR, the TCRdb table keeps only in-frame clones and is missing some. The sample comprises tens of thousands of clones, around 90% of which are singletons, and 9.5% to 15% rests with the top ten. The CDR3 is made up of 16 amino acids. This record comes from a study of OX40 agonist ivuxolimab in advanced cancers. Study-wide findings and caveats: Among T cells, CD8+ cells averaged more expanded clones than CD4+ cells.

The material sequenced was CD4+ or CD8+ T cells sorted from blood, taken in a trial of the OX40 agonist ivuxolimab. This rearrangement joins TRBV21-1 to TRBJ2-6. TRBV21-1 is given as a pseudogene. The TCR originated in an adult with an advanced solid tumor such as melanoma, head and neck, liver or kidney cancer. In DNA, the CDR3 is TGTGCCAGCAGCAAAAACGGGCTCTCTGGGGCCAACGTCCTGACTTTC. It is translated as CASSKNGLSGANVLTF.